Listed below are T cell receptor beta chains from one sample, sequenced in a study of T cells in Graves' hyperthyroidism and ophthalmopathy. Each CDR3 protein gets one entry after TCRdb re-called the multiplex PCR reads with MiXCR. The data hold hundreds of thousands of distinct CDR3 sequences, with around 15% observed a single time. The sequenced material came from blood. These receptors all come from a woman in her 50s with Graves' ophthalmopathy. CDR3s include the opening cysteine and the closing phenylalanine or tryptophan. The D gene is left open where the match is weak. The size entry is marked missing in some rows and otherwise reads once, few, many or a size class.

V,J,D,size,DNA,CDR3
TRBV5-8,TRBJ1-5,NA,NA,TGTGCCAGCAGCCGTGACGGTTATCAGCCCCAGCATTTT,CASSRDGYQPQHF
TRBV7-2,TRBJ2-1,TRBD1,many,TGTGCCAGCAGCTTAGCCCCACTGACAGGGGGCACAGGCAATGAGCAGTTCTTC,CASSLAPLTGGTGNEQFF
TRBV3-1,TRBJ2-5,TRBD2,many,TGTGCCAGCAGCTTCGGACTAGCGGGAGAGGAGACCCAGTACTTC,CASSFGLAGEETQYF
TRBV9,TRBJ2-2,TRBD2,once,TGTGCCAGCGGGGATACCGGGACTAGCATCTACACCGGGGAGCTGTTTTTT,CASGDTGTSIYTGELFF
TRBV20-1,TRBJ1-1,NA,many,TGCAGTGCTAATAGGGCGGGCAGTGAAGCTTTCTTT,CSANRAGSEAFF
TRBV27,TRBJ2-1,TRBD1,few,TGTGCCAGCAGTCTCAATCCCCCCCAACAGGGGGGTGAGCAGTTCTTC,CASSLNPPQQGGEQFF
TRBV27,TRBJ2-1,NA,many,TGTGCCAGCAGTCGGCGTCGGGACTACAATGAGCAGTTCTTC,CASSRRRDYNEQFF
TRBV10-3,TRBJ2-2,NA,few,TGTGCCATCAGCGAAGAACGGGAGACCGGGGAGCTGTTTTTT,CAISEERETGELFF
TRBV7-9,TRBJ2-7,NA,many,TGTGCCAGCTCACCTCTGTCAGGGAGCTCCTACGAGCAGTACTTC,CASSPLSGSSYEQYF
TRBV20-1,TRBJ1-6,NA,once,TGCAGTGCTAGAGATCGTGGGGTCGGTAATTCACCCCTCCACTTT,CSARDRGVGNSPLHF
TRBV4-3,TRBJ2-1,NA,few,TGCGCCAGCAGCCAAGGCGCGGGGAGTTACAATGAGCAGTTCTTC,CASSQGAGSYNEQFF
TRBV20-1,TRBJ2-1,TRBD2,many,TGCAGTGCTAGACCAGCGGGAGCTGTGAGATACAATGAGCAGTTCTTC,CSARPAGAVRYNEQFF
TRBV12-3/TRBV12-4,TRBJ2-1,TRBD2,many,TGTGCCAGCAGTGCCTGGGGACTAGCGGTTCTCCGGGTCGACAATGAGCAGTTCTTC,CASSAWGLAVLRVDNEQFF
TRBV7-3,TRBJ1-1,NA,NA,TGTGCCAGCAGCTTAGGGGTTTTCGGGGGGCGCCCCGTTTGCACTGAAGCTTTCTTT,CASSLGVFGGRPVCTEAFF
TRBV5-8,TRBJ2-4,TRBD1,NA,TGTGCCAGCAGCAAAATACTCCGGGACAGGGTTGTCCAAAACATTCAGTACTTC,CASSKILRDRVVQNIQYF
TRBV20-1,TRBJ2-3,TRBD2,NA,TGCAGTGCTAGGGCGAGCGGGAGATACACAGATACGCAGTATTTT,CSARASGRYTDTQYF
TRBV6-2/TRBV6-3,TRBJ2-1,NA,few,TGTGCCAGCATCCCCTCTGGGGGGGCGGGCAATGAGCAGTTCTTC,CASIPSGGAGNEQFF
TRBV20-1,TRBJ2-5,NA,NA,TGCAGTGCTACAAGGACAGAGTCACAAGAGACCCAGTACTTC,CSATRTESQETQYF
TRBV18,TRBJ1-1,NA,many,TGTGCCAGCTCACCACCGGGGCGGAGTGGTGAAGCTTTCTTT,CASSPPGRSGEAFF
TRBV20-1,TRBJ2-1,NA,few,TGCAGTGCCAGAGATGTTGGCGGAGCCTCCTACAATGAGCAGTTCTTC,CSARDVGGASYNEQFF
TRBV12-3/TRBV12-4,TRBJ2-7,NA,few,TGTGCCAGCAGTTTCTCCGCGGGACTTTCCCACGAGCAGTACTTC,CASSFSAGLSHEQYF
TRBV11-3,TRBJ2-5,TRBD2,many,TGTGCCAGCAGGAATAGCGGGAGCCCCTCTGGGACCCAGTACTTC,CASRNSGSPSGTQYF
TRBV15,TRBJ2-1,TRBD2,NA,TGTGCCACCAGCAGAGCCGGGACTAGCGGACACAATGAGCAGTTCTTC,CATSRAGTSGHNEQFF
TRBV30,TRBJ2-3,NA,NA,TGTGCCTGGATCGGGGGCCACGGACTATTTAGCACAGATACGCAGTATTTT,CAWIGGHGLFSTDTQYF
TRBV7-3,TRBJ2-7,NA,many,TGTGCCAGCAGCCCGGGACCGCAAAGCTCCTACGAGCAGTACTTC,CASSPGPQSSYEQYF
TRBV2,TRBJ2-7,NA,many,TGTGGCAGCAGGAGAAGCTCCTACGAGCAGTACTTC,CGSRRSSYEQYF
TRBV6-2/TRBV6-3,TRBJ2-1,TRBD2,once,TGTGCCAGCAGCCCCCCCCGCGGGAGGCACAATGAGCAGTTCTTC,CASSPPRGRHNEQFF
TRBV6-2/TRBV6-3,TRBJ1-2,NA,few,TGTGCCAGCACCCCGGGGCACGGCTACACCTTC,CASTPGHGYTF
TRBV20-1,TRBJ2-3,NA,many,TGCAGTGCTAGTTATGGACTTAGCACAGATACGCAGTATTTT,CSASYGLSTDTQYF
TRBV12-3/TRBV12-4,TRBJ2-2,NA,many,TGTGCCAGCAGTTTAAATGGTGTCGGGGAGCTGTTTTTT,CASSLNGVGELFF
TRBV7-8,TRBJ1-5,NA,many,TGTGCCAGCAGCTTGGACGTAAGGCAGCCCCAGCATTTT,CASSLDVRQPQHF
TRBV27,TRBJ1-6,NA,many,TGTGCCAGCCAGGACTCTCTCCATTCACCCCTCCACTTT,CASQDSLHSPLHF
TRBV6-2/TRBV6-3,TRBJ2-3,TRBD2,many,TGTGCCAGCAGCTCAGGGACTAGCGGGAGTTTAACAGATACGCAGTATTTT,CASSSGTSGSLTDTQYF
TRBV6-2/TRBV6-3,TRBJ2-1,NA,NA,TGTGCCAGCAGTTACCCCGGGCCCCAGATCTACAATGAGCAGTTCTTC,CASSYPGPQIYNEQFF
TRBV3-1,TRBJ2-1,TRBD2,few,TGTGCCAGCAGCCACCGACTAGCGGGAGGCCTTAGCTCCTACAATGAGCAGTTCTTC,CASSHRLAGGLSSYNEQFF
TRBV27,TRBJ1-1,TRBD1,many,TGTGCCAGCAGTGGACAGGGGATTGGAATGAACACTGAAGCTTTCTTT,CASSGQGIGMNTEAFF
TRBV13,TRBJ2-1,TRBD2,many,TGTGCCAGCAGCGAAACTAGCGGGAGGGTCGGTGAGCAGTTCTTC,CASSETSGRVGEQFF